This is a list of T cell receptor beta chains from one sample in a study of shared clonotypes between healthy human individuals. Using immunoSEQ multiplex PCR, the repertoire was profiled, and TCRdb retains in-frame clones only, with some absent. The top ten clones hold over 1.3% of a sample with roughly 1 million clones, under 80% of them seen once. The sequenced material came from memory CD4+ T cells sorted from blood. These receptor sequences come from a man younger than 35 in good health. Each CDR3 is given with its conserved first and last residue. Fields, in order: V gene, J gene, CDR3 protein.

TRBV5-1	TRBJ1-1	CASSPATGETEAFF
TRBV28	TRBJ1-6	CASTLPSYNSPLHF
TRBV5-1	TRBJ1-2	CASSSGQANYGYTF
TRBV7-7	TRBJ2-5	CASSTDSKETQYF
TRBV14	TRBJ1-2	CASSQDRGQGGYTF
TRBV6-5	TRBJ1-6	CASSSLGGNSPLHF
TRBV10-2	TRBJ1-5	CASRGQGNQPQHF
TRBV9	TRBJ2-2	CASSPRGVAGTYTGELFF
TRBV27	TRBJ2-7	CASRLGEGQYF
TRBV11-2	TRBJ2-1	CASSLGSHYNEQFF
TRBV6-4	TRBJ2-4	CASSDSSSGGIQYF
TRBV28	TRBJ2-4	CASSLGTGGAKNIQYF
TRBV28	TRBJ1-5	CASSYGNSNQPQHF
TRBV2	TRBJ1-1	CASTRDRGVSEAFF
TRBV19	TRBJ1-6	CASSYSTGGNSPLHF
TRBV11-2	TRBJ2-1	CASSLGASSSYNEQFF
TRBV5-1	TRBJ1-6	CASSLIGSYNSPLHF
TRBV25-1	TRBJ2-2	CASRDFTNTGELFF
TRBV11-2	TRBJ1-2	CASSLTGDNYGYTF
TRBV6-5	TRBJ2-7	CASSDPGSSEQYF
TRBV10-3	TRBJ2-3	CAIRVEEKTDTQYF
TRBV5-1	TRBJ2-2	CASSLGSQKNTGELFF
TRBV7-2	TRBJ2-3	CASSTREALALGADTQYF
TRBV10-3	TRBJ2-2	CAISATSGGTGELFF
TRBV29-1	TRBJ2-2	CSVGRNSGELFF
TRBV2	TRBJ2-5	CASSVGTGAYQETQYF
TRBV11-2	TRBJ2-7	CASSLGPGSYEQYF
TRBV6-6	TRBJ1-1	CASNRGGTEAFF
TRBV7-8	TRBJ1-1	CASRKNRGMNTEAFF
TRBV4-2	TRBJ2-2	CASSIAGSTGELFF
TRBV19	TRBJ1-1	CASSIKPGGNTEAFF
TRBV5-4	TRBJ1-6	CASSLDSISPLHF
TRBV5-1	TRBJ2-5	CASSLGLRETQYF
TRBV30	TRBJ1-2	CAWSVGGKSYGYTF
TRBV19	TRBJ2-2	CASSQGPNTGELFF
TRBV19	TRBJ2-5	CASSQSGGSETQYF
TRBV19	TRBJ2-2	CASSLLPGELFF
TRBV15	TRBJ2-2	CATSIGLLAGEVGELFF
TRBV18	TRBJ1-6	CASSPSWVTGYNSPLHF
TRBV10-3	TRBJ2-7	CAISEADFAATYEQYF
TRBV11-2	TRBJ1-1	CASSLGTGEAFF
TRBV30	TRBJ1-6	CAWKGSSLNSPLHF
TRBV4-3	TRBJ2-1	CASSQLGSGEQFF
TRBV11-3	TRBJ2-3	CASSSGRLAAVDTQYF
TRBV27	TRBJ2-1	CASSLGWDSYNEQFF
TRBV21-1	TRBJ1-6	CASSCLNRTRYNSPLHF
TRBV30	TRBJ2-7	CAWSPRDRVTYEQYF
TRBV5-5	TRBJ2-7	CASSPGTGSSYEQYF
TRBV6-1	TRBJ1-2	CASSSGQGGYGYTF
TRBV5-5	TRBJ2-5	CASSLANRETQYF
TRBV6-6	TRBJ2-7	CASTKQSYYEQYF
TRBV28	TRBJ2-7	CASSPEGKKDYEQYF
TRBV5-6	TRBJ2-7	CASRASTRNEQYF